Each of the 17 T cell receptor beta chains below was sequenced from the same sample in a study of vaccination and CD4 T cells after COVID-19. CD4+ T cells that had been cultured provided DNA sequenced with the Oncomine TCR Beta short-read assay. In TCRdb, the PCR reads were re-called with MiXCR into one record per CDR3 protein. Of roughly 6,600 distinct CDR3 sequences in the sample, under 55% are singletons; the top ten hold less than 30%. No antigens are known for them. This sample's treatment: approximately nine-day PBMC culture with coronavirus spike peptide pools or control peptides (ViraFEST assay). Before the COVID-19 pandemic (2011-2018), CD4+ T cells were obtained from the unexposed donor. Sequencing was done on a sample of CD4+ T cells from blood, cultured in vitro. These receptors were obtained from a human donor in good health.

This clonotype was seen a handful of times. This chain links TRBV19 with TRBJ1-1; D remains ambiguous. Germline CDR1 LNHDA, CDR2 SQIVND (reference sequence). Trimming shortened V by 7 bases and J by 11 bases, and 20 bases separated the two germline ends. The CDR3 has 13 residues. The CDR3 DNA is TGTGCCAGTATCCCGGACGGGTCTTATCTGGCTTTCTTT. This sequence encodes CASIPDGSYLAFF.

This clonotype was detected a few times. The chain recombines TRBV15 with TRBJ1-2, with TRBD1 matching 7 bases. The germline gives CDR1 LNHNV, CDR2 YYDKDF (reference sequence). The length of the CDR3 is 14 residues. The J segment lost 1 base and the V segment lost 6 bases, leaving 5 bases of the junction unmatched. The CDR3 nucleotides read TGTGCCACCAGGGTGGGACAGTTTAACTATGGCTACACCTTC. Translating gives CATRVGQFNYGYTF.

CDR3 amino acids: CASSEESVYSNQPQHF. The DNA for the CDR3 is TGTGCCAGCAGTGAAGAATCAGTTTATAGCAATCAGCCCCAGCATTTT. The chain couples TRBV2 to TRBJ1-5, with D hard to call. V lost 1 base to trimming and J lost 0 bases, with 10 bases between them. This CDR3 has 16 residues. Germline CDR1 is SNHLY and CDR2 is FYNNEI.

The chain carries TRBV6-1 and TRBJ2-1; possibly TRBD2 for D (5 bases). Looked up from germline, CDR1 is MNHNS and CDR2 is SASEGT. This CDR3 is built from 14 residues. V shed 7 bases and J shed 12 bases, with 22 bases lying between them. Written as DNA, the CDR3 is TGTGCCAGCACGCGCCAGTTCACCCCGAGCGGGCAGTTCTTC. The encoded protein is CASTRQFTPSGQFF.

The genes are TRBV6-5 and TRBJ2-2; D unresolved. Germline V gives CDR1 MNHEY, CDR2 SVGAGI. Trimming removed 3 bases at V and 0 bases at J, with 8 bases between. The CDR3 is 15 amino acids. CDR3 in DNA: TGTGCCAGCAGTTATTTCAGGTCGAACACCGGGGAGCTGTTTTTT. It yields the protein CASSYFRSNTGELFF.

For the CDR3, the DNA is TGTGCCAGCGGATCGAATCATAGGGGCCCGAACACTGAAGCTTTCTTT. Its protein is CASGSNHRGPNTEAFF. The rearrangement uses TRBV6-1 and TRBJ1-1, with D perhaps matching TRBD1 (5 bases). The CDR3 runs 16 residues. The V and J ends lost 8 bases and 1 base respectively, with 20 bases between them. Germline loops: CDR1 MNHNS, CDR2 SASEGT.

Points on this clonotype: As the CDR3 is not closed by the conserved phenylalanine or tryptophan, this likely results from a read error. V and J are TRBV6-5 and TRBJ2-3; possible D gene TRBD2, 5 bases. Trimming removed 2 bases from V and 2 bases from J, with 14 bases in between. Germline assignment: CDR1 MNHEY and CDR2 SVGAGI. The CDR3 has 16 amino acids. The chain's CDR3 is CASSYGGRWNTDTQYI. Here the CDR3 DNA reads TGTGCCAGCAGTTACGGAGGAAGGTGGAACACAGATACGCAGTATATT.

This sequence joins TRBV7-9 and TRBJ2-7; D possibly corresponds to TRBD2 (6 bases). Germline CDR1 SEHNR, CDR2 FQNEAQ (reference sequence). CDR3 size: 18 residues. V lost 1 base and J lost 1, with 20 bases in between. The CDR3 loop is CASSLGSHTGLKSYEQYF. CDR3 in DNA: TGTGCCAGCAGCTTAGGATCCCATACGGGACTGAAGTCCTACGAGCAGTACTTC.

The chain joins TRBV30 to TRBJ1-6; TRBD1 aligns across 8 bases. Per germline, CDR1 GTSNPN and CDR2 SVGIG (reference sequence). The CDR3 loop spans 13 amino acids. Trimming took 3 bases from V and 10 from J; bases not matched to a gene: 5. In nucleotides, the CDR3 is TGTGCCTGGAGAACAGGGGGTGGGTCACCCCTCCACTTT. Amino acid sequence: CAWRTGGGSPLHF.

The CDR3 region is CASSLEGSLRDRDTQYF. CDR3 nucleotide sequence: TGCGCCAGCAGCTTGGAGGGTAGCCTCAGGGACAGGGATACGCAGTATTTT. V is TRBV5-1 and J is TRBJ2-3, with TRBD1 matching over 8 bases. The CDR3 sequence is 17 residues long. Germline V CDR1 and CDR2: SGHRS, YFSETQ. Trimming took 0 bases from V and 6 from J; bases not matched to a gene: 12.

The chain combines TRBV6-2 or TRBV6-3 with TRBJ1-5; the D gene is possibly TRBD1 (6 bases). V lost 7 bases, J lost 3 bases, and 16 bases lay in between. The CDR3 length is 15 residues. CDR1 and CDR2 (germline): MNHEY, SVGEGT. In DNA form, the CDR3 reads TGTGCCAGCAAGATGCCAGGGGTGGACAATCAGCCCCAGCATTTT. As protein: CASKMPGVDNQPQHF.

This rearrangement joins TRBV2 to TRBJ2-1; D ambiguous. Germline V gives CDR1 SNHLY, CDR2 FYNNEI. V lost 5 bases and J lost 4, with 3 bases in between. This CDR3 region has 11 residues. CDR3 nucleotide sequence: TGTGCCAGCAGTTCTTACAATGAGCAGTTCTTC. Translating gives CASSSYNEQFF.

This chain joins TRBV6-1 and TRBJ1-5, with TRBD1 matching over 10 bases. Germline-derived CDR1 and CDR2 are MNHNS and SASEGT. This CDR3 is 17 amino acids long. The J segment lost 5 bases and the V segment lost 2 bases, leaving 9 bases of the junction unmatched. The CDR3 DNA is TGTGCCAGCAGTGAATTTGGGACAGGGGTTTACCATCAGCCCCAGCATTTT. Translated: CASSEFGTGVYHQPQHF.

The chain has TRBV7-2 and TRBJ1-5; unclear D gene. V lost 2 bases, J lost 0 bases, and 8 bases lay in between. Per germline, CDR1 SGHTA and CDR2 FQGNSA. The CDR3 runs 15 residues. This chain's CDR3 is CASSLQSDSNQPQHF. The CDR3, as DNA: TGTGCCAGCAGCTTACAGTCAGATAGCAATCAGCCCCAGCATTTT.

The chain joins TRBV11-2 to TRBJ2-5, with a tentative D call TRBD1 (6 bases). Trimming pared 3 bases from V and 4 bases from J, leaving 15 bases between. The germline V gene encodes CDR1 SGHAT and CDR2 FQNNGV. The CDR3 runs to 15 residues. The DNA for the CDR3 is TGTGCCAGCAGCTTGGGAAACAGGGCTGTAGAGACCCAGTACTTC. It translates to CASSLGNRAVETQYF. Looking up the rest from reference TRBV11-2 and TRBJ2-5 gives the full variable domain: EAGVAQSPRYKIIEKRQSVAFWCNPISGHATLYWYQQILGQGPKLLIQFQNNGVVDDSQLPKDRFSAERLKGVDSTLKIQPAKLEDSAVYLCASSLGNRAVETQYFGPGTRLLVL.

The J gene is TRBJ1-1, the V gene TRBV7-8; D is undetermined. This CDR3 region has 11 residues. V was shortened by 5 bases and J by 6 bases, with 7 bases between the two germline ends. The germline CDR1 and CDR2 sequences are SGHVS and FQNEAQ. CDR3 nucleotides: TGTGCCAGCAGCCCACTTTCTGAAGCTTTCTTT. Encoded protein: CASSPLSEAFF.

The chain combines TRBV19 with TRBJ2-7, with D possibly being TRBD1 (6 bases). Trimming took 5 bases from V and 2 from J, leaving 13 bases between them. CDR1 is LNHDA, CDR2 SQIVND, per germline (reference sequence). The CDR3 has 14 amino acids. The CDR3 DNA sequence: TGTGCCAGTAGTCCCAGGGGCGGTCCCTACGAGCAGTACTTC. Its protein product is CASSPRGGPYEQYF. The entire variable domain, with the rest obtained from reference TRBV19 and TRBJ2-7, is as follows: DGGITQSPKYLFRKEGQNVTLSCEQNLNHDAMYWYRQDPGQGLRLIYYSQIVNDFQKGDIAEGYSVSREKKESFPLTVTSAQKNPTAFYLCASSPRGGPYEQYFGPGTRLTVT.